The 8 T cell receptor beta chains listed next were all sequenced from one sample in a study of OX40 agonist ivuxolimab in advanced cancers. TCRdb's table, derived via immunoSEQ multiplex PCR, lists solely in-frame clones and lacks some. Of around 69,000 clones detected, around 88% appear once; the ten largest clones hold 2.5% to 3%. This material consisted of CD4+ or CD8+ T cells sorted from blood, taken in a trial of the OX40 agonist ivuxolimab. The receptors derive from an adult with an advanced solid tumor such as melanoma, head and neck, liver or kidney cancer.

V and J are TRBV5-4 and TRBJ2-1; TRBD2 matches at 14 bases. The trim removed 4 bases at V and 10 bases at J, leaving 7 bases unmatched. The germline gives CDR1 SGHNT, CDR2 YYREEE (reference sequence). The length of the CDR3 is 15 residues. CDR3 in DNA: TGTGCCAGCAGCCCGACTAGCGGGAGGGCCCACGAGCAGTTCTTC. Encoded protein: CASSPTSGRAHEQFF. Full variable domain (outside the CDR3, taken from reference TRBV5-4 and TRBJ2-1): ETGVTQSPTHLIKTRGQQVTLRCSSQSGHNTVSWYQQALGQGPQFIFQYYREEENGRGNFPPRFSGLQFPNYSSELNVNALELDDSALYLCASSPTSGRAHEQFFGPGTRLTVL.

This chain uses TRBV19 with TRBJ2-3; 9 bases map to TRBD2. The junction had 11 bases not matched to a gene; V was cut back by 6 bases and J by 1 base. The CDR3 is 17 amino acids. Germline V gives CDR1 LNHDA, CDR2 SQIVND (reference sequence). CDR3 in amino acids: CASRGSKRGVGTDTQYF. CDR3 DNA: TGTGCCAGTAGAGGCTCGAAGCGGGGGGTGGGCACAGATACGCAGTATTTT.

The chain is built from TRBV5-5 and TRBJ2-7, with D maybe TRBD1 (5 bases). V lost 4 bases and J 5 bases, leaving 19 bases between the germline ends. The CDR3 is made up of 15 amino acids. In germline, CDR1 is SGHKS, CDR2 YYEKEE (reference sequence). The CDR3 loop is CASSQSPTARDEQYF. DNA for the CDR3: TGTGCCAGCAGCCAATCACCGACAGCCCGGGACGAGCAGTACTTC. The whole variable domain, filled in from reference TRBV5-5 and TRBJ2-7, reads DAGVTQSPTHLIKTRGQQVTLRCSPISGHKSVSWYQQVLGQGPQFIFQYYEKEERGRGNFPDRFSARQFPNYSSELNVNALLLGDSALYLCASSQSPTARDEQYFGPGTRLTVT.

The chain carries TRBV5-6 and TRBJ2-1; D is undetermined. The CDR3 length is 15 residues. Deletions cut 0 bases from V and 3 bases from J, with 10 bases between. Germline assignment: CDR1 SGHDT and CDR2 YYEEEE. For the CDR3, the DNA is TGTGCCAGCAGCTTGGCCAAGGGAAACTACAATGAGCAGTTCTTC. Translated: CASSLAKGNYNEQFF. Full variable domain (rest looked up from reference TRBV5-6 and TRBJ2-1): DAGVTQSPTHLIKTRGQQVTLRCSPKSGHDTVSWYQQALGQGPQFIFQYYEEEERQRGNFPDRFSGHQFPNYSSELNVNALLLGDSALYLCASSLAKGNYNEQFFGPGTRLTVL.

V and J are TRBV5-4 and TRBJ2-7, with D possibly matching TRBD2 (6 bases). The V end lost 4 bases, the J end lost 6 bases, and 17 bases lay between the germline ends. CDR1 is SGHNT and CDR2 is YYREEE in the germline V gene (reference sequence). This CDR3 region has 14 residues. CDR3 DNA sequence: TGTGCCAGCAGCAAGGAGGGCAGACCCACCGAGCAGTACTTC. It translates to CASSKEGRPTEQYF.

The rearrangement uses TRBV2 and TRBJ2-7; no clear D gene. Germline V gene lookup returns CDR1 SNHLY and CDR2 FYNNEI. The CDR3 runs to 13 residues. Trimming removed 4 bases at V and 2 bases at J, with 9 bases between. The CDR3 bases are TGTGCCAGCAGTGGCGACTTGACCTACGAGCAGTACTTC. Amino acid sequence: CASSGDLTYEQYF.

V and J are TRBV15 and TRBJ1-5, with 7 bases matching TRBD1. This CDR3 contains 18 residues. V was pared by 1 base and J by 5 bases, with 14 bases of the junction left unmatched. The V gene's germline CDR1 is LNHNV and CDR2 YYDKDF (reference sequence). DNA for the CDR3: TGTGCCACCAGCAGAGGGGAGCGAGGAGGGGGCGACTATCAGCCCCAGCATTTT. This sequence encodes CATSRGERGGGDYQPQHF.

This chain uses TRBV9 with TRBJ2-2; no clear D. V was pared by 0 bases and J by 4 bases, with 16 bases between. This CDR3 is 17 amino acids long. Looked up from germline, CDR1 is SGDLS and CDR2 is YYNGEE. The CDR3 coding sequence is TGTGCCAGCAGCGTAGCTATAGGGCCCCCCGGCACCGGGGAGCTGTTTTTT. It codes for CASSVAIGPPGTGELFF. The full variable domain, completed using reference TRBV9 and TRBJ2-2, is DSGVTQTPKHLITATGQRVTLRCSPRSGDLSVYWYQQSLDQGLQFLIQYYNGEERAKGNILERFSAQQFPDLHSELNLSSLELGDSALYFCASSVAIGPPGTGELFFGEGSRLTVL.